Each of the 17 T cell receptor beta chains below was sequenced from the same sample in a study of OX40 agonist ivuxolimab in advanced cancers. Produced via immunoSEQ multiplex PCR; TCRdb's table is partial and in-frame only. The sample carries approximately 66,000 clones, around four fifths recorded once. The material sequenced was CD4+ or CD8+ T cells sorted from blood, taken in a trial of the OX40 agonist ivuxolimab. The origin of the receptors is an adult with an advanced solid tumor such as melanoma, head and neck, liver or kidney cancer.

The J gene is TRBJ2-1, the V gene TRBV15; 11 nucleotides match TRBD2. V shed 3 bases, J shed 6 bases, and the junction held 4 bases outside the gene matches. The CDR3 loop spans 15 amino acids. CDR1 and CDR2 from the germline V gene are LNHNV and YYDKDF (reference sequence). CDR3 loop: CATSSPSGGRNEQFF. The CDR3 DNA sequence: TGTGCCACCAGCAGCCCTAGCGGGGGGCGCAATGAGCAGTTCTTC.

This clone has just one count. The chain is built from TRBV7-8 and TRBJ1-1; TRBD1 is a possible D gene (6 bases). The CDR3 consists of 16 residues. Trimming shortened V by 1 base and J by 4 bases, and 16 bases separated the two germline ends. Germline CDR1 reads SGHVS; CDR2 reads FQNEAQ. The CDR3 DNA reads TGTGCCAGCAGCTTAGTCGGTGATGGAGGGGGCACTGAAGCTTTCTTT. As protein: CASSLVGDGGGTEAFF.

The rearrangement links TRBV5-1 to TRBJ2-2; no clear D. The CDR3 totals 16 residues. Trimming took 1 base from V and 3 from J, leaving 13 bases between them. Germline lookup yields CDR1 SGHRS and CDR2 YFSETQ. The CDR3 nucleotides are TGCGCCAGCAGCTTGATGGCCAGCCTCGACACCGGGGAGCTGTTTTTT. Encoded protein: CASSLMASLDTGELFF.

The rearrangement uses TRBV10-3 and TRBJ2-5; the D is unclear. Germline CDR1 and CDR2: ENHRY and SYGVKD. V was pared by 5 bases and J by 4 bases, with 5 bases between. The CDR3 is 11 amino acids. CDR3 region: CAISKRETQYF. CDR3 bases: TGTGCCATCAGTAAGAGAGAGACCCAGTACTTC.

This chain connects TRBV5-1 to TRBJ2-5; 8 bases line up with TRBD2. CDR3 size: 15 residues. Trimming at V came to 7 bases and at J to 0 bases, leaving 8 bases not matched to a gene. Germline assignment: CDR1 SGHRS and CDR2 YFSETQ. The CDR3 DNA reads TGCGCCAGCCTGAGTAGCGGGGAGTACCAAGAGACCCAGTACTTC. Its protein product is CASLSSGEYQETQYF.

This clone is a singleton in its sample. The chain couples TRBV18 to TRBJ2-1; the match to TRBD2 covers 13 bases. This CDR3 has 16 amino acids. The germline CDR1 and CDR2 sequences are KGHSH and LQKENI. V trimming: 0 bases; J trimming: 8 bases; junction bases outside the gene matches: 4. The CDR3 region is CASSPPTSGGIDEQFF. The CDR3 DNA follows: TGTGCCAGCTCACCACCGACTAGCGGGGGGATAGATGAGCAGTTCTTC.

The CDR3 DNA reads TGTGCCAGCAGCTTAGTTTCAGGACCACATGAGCAGTTCTTC. Translation: CASSLVSGPHEQFF. V usage is TRBV11-3 and J usage is TRBJ2-1, with D unresolved. The ends were cut back, 1 base at V and 8 bases at J, with 12 bases in the middle. CDR3 size: 14 residues. The germline gives CDR1 SGHNT, CDR2 YENEEA.

This rearrangement joins TRBV6-5 to TRBJ1-1; TRBD1 aligns across 9 bases. Germline CDR1 MNHEY, CDR2 SVGAGI. CDR3 size: 14 residues. V dropped 6 bases and J dropped 4; count of bases not matched to a gene: 6. The CDR3 here is CASRTGGGFTEAFF. The CDR3 DNA reads as TGTGCCAGCAGAACAGGGGGCGGCTTCACTGAAGCTTTCTTT.

The J gene is TRBJ2-3, the V gene TRBV28, with D perhaps given as TRBD1 or TRBD2 (5 bases each). In germline, CDR1 is MDHEN, CDR2 SYDVKM. With 5 bases removed from V and 0 bases from J, the gap between germline ends came to 15 bases. The CDR3 loop spans 16 amino acids. The CDR3 is CASSARGADSTDTQYF. Written as DNA, the CDR3 is TGTGCCAGCAGTGCGCGAGGGGCCGATAGCACAGATACGCAGTATTTT. The full variable domain, in which reference TRBV28 and TRBJ2-3 provide the parts outside the CDR3, is DVKVTQSSRYLVKRTGEKVFLECVQDMDHENMFWYRQDPGLGLRLIYFSYDVKMKEKGDIPEGYSVSREKKERFSLILESASTNQTSMYLCASSARGADSTDTQYFGPGTRLTVL.

About this clone: An end of the junction differs from the germline gene, which may be a read error. The chain carries TRBV7-7 and TRBJ2-3; D may match TRBD1 or TRBD2 (6 bases each). This CDR3 has 15 amino acids. Per the germline V gene, CDR1 is SSHAT and CDR2 is FNYEAQ (reference sequence). CDR3 amino acids: CASSRTGDNTDTQYF. The CDR3 DNA is TGTGCTAGCAGTCGAACGGGGGACAACACAGATACGCAGTATTTT. The complete variable domain, with remaining parts taken from reference TRBV7-7 and TRBJ2-3, reads GAGVSQSPRYKVTKRGQDVTLRCDPISSHATLYWYQQALGQGPEFLTYFNYEAQPDKSGLPSDRFSAERPEGSISTLTIQRTEQRDSAMYRCASSRTGDNTDTQYFGPGTRLTVL.

V usage is TRBV5-6 and J usage is TRBJ1-5; no reliable D call. Germline V gives CDR1 SGHDT, CDR2 YYEEEE. Deletions cut 1 base from V and 4 bases from J, with 18 bases between. The CDR3 length is 17 residues. In DNA form, the CDR3 reads TGTGCCAGCAGCTTGATGGGTAGATCTGCTGTTAATCAGCCCCAGCATTTT. Amino acids: CASSLMGRSAVNQPQHF. Full variable domain (missing parts from reference TRBV5-6 and TRBJ1-5): DAGVTQSPTHLIKTRGQQVTLRCSPKSGHDTVSWYQQALGQGPQFIFQYYEEEERQRGNFPDRFSGHQFPNYSSELNVNALLLGDSALYLCASSLMGRSAVNQPQHFGDGTRLSIL.

The chain couples TRBV28 to TRBJ1-2; 8 nucleotides line up with TRBD1. The CDR3 extends over 15 amino acids. Trimming cost V 4 bases and J 4 bases; bases outside gene matches: 8. Germline V CDR1 and CDR2: MDHEN, SYDVKM. The CDR3 sequence: CASSYSGGVGYGYTF. The CDR3 nucleotides are TGTGCCAGCAGTTACTCAGGGGGCGTCGGCTATGGCTACACCTTC.

The chain has TRBV7-2 and TRBJ1-5; D gene uncertain. The CDR3 loop spans 14 amino acids. V lost 5 bases to trimming and J lost 7 bases, with 15 bases between them. Germline values: CDR1 SGHTA, CDR2 FQGNSA. The CDR3 loop is CASSPSGPRQPQHF. Written as DNA, the CDR3 is TGTGCCAGCAGCCCCAGCGGTCCTCGGCAGCCCCAGCATTTT.

This chain uses TRBV11-1 with TRBJ1-2; 7 bases match TRBD1. The CDR3 runs to 14 residues. V lost 1 base and J lost 8; bases outside the gene matches: 7. Germline V gene data show CDR1 as SGHAT and CDR2 as FQDESV (reference sequence). As DNA, the CDR3 is TGTGCCAGCAGCTTAGAAAGGGGGCTCGGAGGCTACACCTTC. Translated, it gives CASSLERGLGGYTF.

The chain couples TRBV11-1 to TRBJ2-7; 7 nucleotides line up with TRBD1. The CDR3 loop spans 15 amino acids. V shed 5 bases and J 0 bases; nucleotides not matched to a gene: 7. Looked up from germline, CDR1 is SGHAT and CDR2 is FQDESV (reference sequence). CDR3 amino acids: CASSEDRTHSYEQYF. The CDR3 DNA reads TGTGCCAGCAGCGAGGACAGGACCCACTCCTACGAGCAGTACTTC.

This clone turned up a few times. J is TRBJ1-2 and V is TRBV6-1; tentatively, D is TRBD1 (6 bases). Germline lookup yields CDR1 MNHNS and CDR2 SASEGT. Trimming took off 7 bases at V and 7 bases at J, with 13 bases between the two ends. The CDR3 runs 12 residues. CDR3 in DNA: TGTGCCAGCAAACCGGACAGCTCTGGCTACACCTTC. It translates to CASKPDSSGYTF.

Concerning this clone: In the same sample, other DNA sequences code for this CDR3. V is TRBV5-1 and J is TRBJ1-5, with TRBD1 matching 7 bases. This CDR3 has 14 residues. V trimming: 4 bases; J trimming: 2 bases; junction bases outside the gene matches: 3. Germline CDR1 and CDR2: SGHRS and YFSETQ. CDR3 in DNA: TGCGCCAGCAGCCCAGGGACAGGCAATCAGCCCCAGCATTTT. Residues: CASSPGTGNQPQHF.